A selection of T cell receptor beta chains follows, all from one sample in a study of lymphopenia after photon versus proton radiotherapy. The assay was immunoSEQ multiplex PCR, and TCRdb's table has in-frame clones only and misses some. The sample lists tens of thousands of clones, 89% occurring once. This specimen was peripheral blood, taken from a patient treated with proton-based radiotherapy. The source is a woman in her 70s with pancreatic cancer. Some clones in this sample may be carry-over from other donors' samples. Both conserved end residues are part of each CDR3. A D gene is named only where the DNA matches it firmly. Clone size is shown for a subset of rows, as once, few, many or a class of expanded clone.

J | D | size | V | DNA | CDR3
TRBJ1-1 | - | few | TRBV15 | TGTGCCACCAGCAGAGATTTTGGGACGGGCGCTGAAGCTTTCTTT | CATSRDFGTGAEAFF
TRBJ2-1 | TRBD2 | - | TRBV7-4 | TGTGCCAGCAGCTTAGAGGAGCGGGAGTACGATGAGCAGTTCTTC | CASSLEEREYDEQFF
TRBJ1-1 | - | - | TRBV2 | TGTGCCAGCAGTGGTTCGGGGACTTACACTGAAGCTTTCTTT | CASSGSGTYTEAFF
TRBJ2-2 | TRBD1 | - | TRBV7-6 | TGTGCCAGCAGCCGACCCGACAGGGAGAGGAATGCGAACACCGGGGAGCTGTTTTTT | CASSRPDRERNANTGELFF
TRBJ1-6 | - | once | TRBV6-1 | TGTGCCAGCATTCGGGGGGACTATAATTCACCCCTCCACTTT | CASIRGDYNSPLHF
TRBJ2-3 | TRBD2 | once | TRBV9 | TGTGCCAGCAGCGTAAGGGGACTAGCGGGAATAAGCACAGATACGCAGTATTTT | CASSVRGLAGISTDTQYF
TRBJ2-1 | TRBD2 | - | TRBV11-2 | TGTGCCAGCAGCTTAGGGCTAGCGGGAGCGGGGATCGAGCAGTTCTTC | CASSLGLAGAGIEQFF
TRBJ1-2 | - | - | TRBV5-6 | TGTGCCAGCAGCTTGACGGGGCCCTCAGGCTACACCTTC | CASSLTGPSGYTF
TRBJ1-5 | - | few | TRBV5-1 | TGCGCCAGCAGGCCTGGGACCTTCGGCAATCAGCCCCAGCATTTT | CASRPGTFGNQPQHF
TRBJ1-4 | - | - | TRBV18 | TGTGCCAGCTCACTCGGACAGGAAAAACTGTTTTTT | CASSLGQEKLFF
TRBJ2-5 | - | - | TRBV30 | TGTGCCTGGAGTCACACAGGGAAGACCCAGTACTTC | CAWSHTGKTQYF
TRBJ1-1 | TRBD1 | - | TRBV4-1 | TGCGCCAGCAGCCAACCGCAGGGGGCGAACACTGAAGCTTTCTTT | CASSQPQGANTEAFF
TRBJ2-1 | TRBD2 | - | TRBV13 | TGTGCCAGCACCTCGGGGCTAGCGGCGAGGCGGGGTGAGCAGTTCTTC | CASTSGLAARRGEQFF
TRBJ2-7 | - | - | TRBV6-5 | TGTGCCAGCAGTTACGGTCCATCAGGGTACGAGCAGTACTTC | CASSYGPSGYEQYF
TRBJ1-2 | - | - | TRBV2 | TGTGCCAGCAGGGACAGTGCCTATGGCTACACCTTC | CASRDSAYGYTF
TRBJ1-5 | TRBD1 | few | TRBV18 | TGTGCCAGCTCACAGGGGACAGGGAATCAGCCCCAGCATTTT | CASSQGTGNQPQHF
TRBJ1-5 | - | - | TRBV6-6 | TGTGCCAGCAGTGTGGACCAATGGAGCAATCAGCCCCAGCATTTT | CASSVDQWSNQPQHF
TRBJ1-6 | - | - | TRBV5-4 | TGTGCCAGCAGCGCTGCAGTAAGCTCCTATAATTCACCCCTCCACTTT | CASSAAVSSYNSPLHF
TRBJ2-5 | - | - | TRBV19 | TGTGCCAGTAGTATTTTCGAGGAATCTCAGGAGACCCAGTACTTC | CASSIFEESQETQYF
TRBJ1-5 | TRBD1 | - | TRBV25-1 | TGTGCCAGCAGTGGGGGACAGGGAAGTCAGCCCCAGCATTTT | CASSGGQGSQPQHF